One and the same sample provided the 20 T cell receptor beta chains below, sequenced in a study of blood T cell repertoires in COVID-19. The method was immunoSEQ multiplex PCR; TCRdb's version includes in-frame clones alone and lacks a portion of them. The sample has over 200,000 clones; about 90% are singletons. The sample consisted of peripheral blood. The receptor source for this set is a middle-aged man with active or convalescent COVID-19.

This sequence joins TRBV5-4 and TRBJ1-1; the match to TRBD1 covers 9 bases. The CDR3 extends over 16 amino acids. The V and J ends lost 3 bases and 1 base, in that order; junction bases with no gene match: 7. The germline gives CDR1 SGHNT, CDR2 YYREEE (reference sequence). CDR3: CASSSGTGLGNTEAFF. The CDR3 DNA sequence: TGTGCCAGCAGCTCCGGGACAGGGTTGGGGAACACTGAAGCTTTCTTT.

This chain joins TRBV5-6 and TRBJ2-2; 8 nucleotides align to TRBD2. This CDR3 region has 16 residues. V shed 4 bases and J 1 base; nucleotides not matched to a gene: 6. Germline assignment: CDR1 SGHDT and CDR2 YYEEEE. CDR3 in amino acids: CASSRGLAENTGELFF. DNA of the CDR3: TGTGCCAGCAGCCGCGGACTAGCTGAGAACACCGGGGAGCTGTTTTTT.

The chain couples TRBV3-1 (or the pseudogene TRBV3-2) to TRBJ1-3; D uncertain. The V and J ends lost 3 bases and 4 bases respectively, with 13 bases between them. CDR1 is LGHDT, CDR2 YNNKEL, per germline (reference sequence). The CDR3 length is 15 residues. DNA for the CDR3: TGTGCCAGCAGCCACAGAACAAGGAGCGGAAACACCATATATTTT. Encoded protein: CASSHRTRSGNTIYF.

This chain uses TRBV29-1 with TRBJ2-7; weak D call: TRBD2 (7 bases). Germline V gene lookup returns CDR1 SQVTM and CDR2 ANQGSEA. The V end was cut by 6 bases, the J end by 0 bases, with 15 bases between. The CDR3 runs 14 residues. This CDR3 reads CSVGRGKSSYEQYF. CDR3 nucleotides: TGCAGCGTGGGGAGGGGGAAAAGCTCCTACGAGCAGTACTTC.

The CDR3 DNA is TGTGCCAGTAGCATCGCCGACAGGGGTGGCTACACCTTC. Protein product: CASSIADRGGYTF. The rearrangement uses TRBV19 and TRBJ1-2, with 8 bases aligning to TRBD1. V lost 6 bases to trimming and J lost 7 bases; unmatched junction nucleotides: 7. Germline CDR1 reads LNHDA; CDR2 reads SQIVND (reference sequence). This CDR3 comprises 13 residues.

The J gene is TRBJ1-1, the V gene TRBV5-1; D call uncertain. Between the trimmed V and J ends, which lost 0 bases and 5 bases, there was a span of 17 bases. The CDR3 loop spans 16 amino acids. CDR1 is SGHRS and CDR2 is YFSETQ in the germline V gene. CDR3 sequence reads: CASSLVGGLVGTEAFF. As DNA, the CDR3 is TGCGCCAGCAGCTTGGTCGGAGGCTTGGTCGGAACTGAAGCTTTCTTT.

The chain joins TRBV28 to TRBJ1-2, with D tentatively TRBD1 (6 bases). CDR1 and CDR2 (germline): MDHEN, SYDVKM. The CDR3 has 15 residues. V lost 2 bases and J 9 bases, leaving 19 bases between the germline ends. The CDR3 protein is CASSLTQGQLWSYTF. The CDR3 nucleotides read TGTGCCAGCAGTTTAACCCAGGGACAACTATGGAGCTACACCTTC.

The chain's CDR3 is CASSFGRGASYEQYF. The CDR3 DNA reads as TGTGCCAGCAGCTTCGGTCGGGGGGCGAGCTACGAGCAGTACTTC. The chain recombines TRBV5-4 with TRBJ2-7; D may be TRBD2 (7 bases). V dropped 2 bases and J dropped 3 bases, with 15 bases sitting between them. This CDR3 is 15 amino acids long. Germline V gene sequence: CDR1 SGHNT, CDR2 YYREEE (reference sequence).

The chain recombines TRBV28 with TRBJ1-1, with D possibly matching TRBD1 (5 bases). This CDR3 spans 15 amino acids. Germline-derived CDR1 and CDR2 are MDHEN and SYDVKM. V was clipped by 5 bases and J by 5 bases, with 18 bases between them. In DNA form, the CDR3 reads TGTGCCAGCAGTCTGCTAGGGGCCCGGAGTACTGAAGCTTTCTTT. It encodes CASSLLGARSTEAFF.

The CDR3 sequence: CSISLWGQYNEQFF. The CDR3, as DNA: TGCAGCATCTCCCTTTGGGGACAGTACAATGAGCAGTTCTTC. The gene calls are TRBV29-1 and TRBJ2-1; 7 bases are a match to TRBD1. The CDR3 covers 14 residues. The V gene end was trimmed by 8 bases and the J gene end by 4 bases; junction bases not matched to a gene: 11. The germline V gene has CDR1 SQVTM and CDR2 ANQGSEA.

The chain combines TRBV2 with TRBJ1-3; 7 bases are a match to TRBD1. Germline CDR1 SNHLY, CDR2 FYNNEI. With V trimmed by 6 bases and J by 2 bases, 1 base remained unmatched. The CDR3 consists of 13 residues. CDR3 nucleotides: TGTGCCAGCAGGACAGGGACTGGAAACACCATATATTTT. This gives the protein CASRTGTGNTIYF.

This chain links TRBV28 with TRBJ1-4, with D perhaps TRBD1 (6 bases). The V gene's germline CDR1 is MDHEN and CDR2 SYDVKM. This CDR3 region has 16 residues. V was shortened by 3 bases and J by 8 bases, with 19 bases between the two germline ends. In DNA, the CDR3 is TGTGCCAGCAGTTTTCCCCGAGGGGGAGAAGGAGAAAAACTGTTTTTT. Amino acid sequence: CASSFPRGGEGEKLFF.

The J gene is TRBJ1-5, the V gene TRBV28; D might be TRBD1 (6 bases). Germline values: CDR1 MDHEN, CDR2 SYDVKM. The CDR3 extends over 15 amino acids. Trimming removed 5 bases at V and 6 bases at J, with 17 bases between. CDR3 bases: TGTGCCAGCAGTACTACAGGGAGGGCAGGTCAGCCCCAGCATTTT. It is translated as CASSTTGRAGQPQHF.

The chain joins TRBV7-9 to TRBJ1-3; D remains ambiguous. The CDR3 sequence is 14 residues long. Trimming shortened V by 2 bases and J by 0 bases, and 5 bases separated the two germline ends. Germline V gene lookup returns CDR1 SEHNR and CDR2 FQNEAQ (reference sequence). The CDR3, as DNA: TGTGCCAGCAGCTTACAATTCTCTGGAAACACCATATATTTT. The encoded protein is CASSLQFSGNTIYF.

This clone has more than one count but fewer than ten. The chain couples TRBV6-5 to TRBJ2-7; weak D call: TRBD1 (5 bases). There are 15 residues in the CDR3. Per the germline V gene, CDR1 is MNHEY and CDR2 is SVGAGI. The V end lost 10 bases, the J end lost 0 bases, and 19 bases lay between the germline ends. The CDR3 DNA follows: TGTGCCACCTATTCCGGACACCTTAGCTCCTACGAGCAGTACTTC. Amino acid sequence: CATYSGHLSSYEQYF.

The V and J genes are TRBV3-1 (or the pseudogene TRBV3-2) and TRBJ2-5, with TRBD2 matching over 12 bases. The CDR3 spans 15 residues. Trimming took 7 bases from V and 5 from J; bases not matched to a gene: 8. The germline V gene has CDR1 LGHDT and CDR2 YNNKEL (reference sequence). For the CDR3, the DNA is TGTGCCAGCACCCTAGCGGGGGGGCTTATTGAGACCCAGTACTTC. Protein: CASTLAGGLIETQYF.

This clone was counted only a few times. The chain links TRBV12-3 or TRBV12-4 to TRBJ2-7; 7 positions agree with TRBD1. J was trimmed by 6 bases and V by 6 bases; bases with no gene match: 5. There are 12 residues in the CDR3. The CDR3, as DNA: TGTGCCAGCAGCCTAGCAGGGGGCGAGCAGTACTTC. Residues: CASSLAGGEQYF.

The gene calls are TRBV7-9 and TRBJ1-1; D might be TRBD1 (5 bases). V was clipped by 2 bases and J by 4 bases, with 14 bases between them. This CDR3 comprises 15 residues. Looked up from germline, CDR1 is SEHNR and CDR2 is FQNEAQ (reference sequence). This CDR3 reads CASSLTGRRGTEAFF. The CDR3 DNA follows: TGTGCCAGCAGCTTAACCGGGAGAAGGGGCACTGAAGCTTTCTTT.

The CDR3 bases are TGTGCCAGCAGCCGTGGCAGCTCTGGAAACACCATATATTTT. It is translated as CASSRGSSGNTIYF. The chain uses TRBV3-1 (or the pseudogene TRBV3-2) and TRBJ1-3; D unclear. Germline V CDR1 and CDR2: LGHDT, YNNKEL (reference sequence). This CDR3 has 14 amino acids. V lost 4 bases and J 0 bases, leaving 7 bases between the germline ends.

There are a few counts of this clone. This sequence joins TRBV28 and TRBJ2-4; D is possibly TRBD1 (6 bases). The germline gives CDR1 MDHEN, CDR2 SYDVKM. Deletions cut 5 bases from V and 9 bases from J, with 17 bases between. This CDR3 spans 14 amino acids. CDR3 coding DNA: TGTGCCAGCAGTGCCGCAGGGGATGGCGGCATTCAGTACTTC. Protein sequence: CASSAAGDGGIQYF.